This T cell receptor beta chain was recovered during a study of T cells in Graves' hyperthyroidism and ophthalmopathy. Study outcomes and limitations: Clonotypes that were expanded in thyroid above 0.001 mostly appeared in blood too.

Trimming took 6 bases from V and 4 from J; bases not matched to a gene: 7. CDR1 DFQATT and CDR2 SNEGSKA come from the germline V gene (reference sequence). The CDR3 totals 15 residues. Patients aged 18 to 65 had newly diagnosed hyperthyroidism lasting under 2 months. Uncontrolled infection, other autoimmune disease, pregnancy or lactation barred patients from enrollment. The diagnostic basis comprised clinical symptoms, serum thyroxine and TRAb, thyroid ultrasound and orbital computed tomography. To note about this clonotype: What it binds is not known.

The CDR3 regions of TCR beta were amplified from RNA transcripts. TCR CDR3 underwent first-round RT-PCR with the HTBI primer set. TCRdb called the multiplex PCR reads again in MiXCR, with one record for every CDR3 protein. This sample has about 720,000 distinct CDR3 sequences, with roughly a sixth found just once. This TCR derives from a woman between 45 and 65 years old with Graves' hyperthyroidism that later progressed to Graves' ophthalmopathy. The genes are TRBV20-1 and TRBJ2-3, with TRBD2 matching 13 bases. The sequencing sample was made of blood. Written as DNA, the CDR3 is TGCAGTGCAAAAGGGACTAGCGGGGCCCCAGATACGCAGTATTTT. It encodes CSAKGTSGAPDTQYF.